Below, 27 T cell receptor beta chains from the same sample are listed, as sequenced in a study of T cell repertoires in cytomegalovirus infection. TCRdb passed the reads through MiXCR, listing each CDR3 protein once. The sample includes 510,000 or so distinct CDR3 sequences, around a quarter of them seen just once. Material: PBMCs. The source is a human donor in good health (CMV status not recorded). Some clones in this sample may be carry-over from other donors' samples.

This clonotype has a handful of counts. V gene TRBV7-9 combines with J gene TRBJ2-2, with 12 bases fitting TRBD2. The junction had 16 bases not matched to a gene; V was cut back by 8 bases and J by 6 bases. The germline gives CDR1 SEHNR, CDR2 FQNEAQ (reference sequence). The CDR3 spans 18 residues. CDR3 sequence reads: CASSPNPGLAGRSGELFF. The DNA of the CDR3 is TGTGCCAGCTCGCCCAACCCAGGACTAGCGGGAAGGTCCGGGGAGCTGTTTTTT.

The V and J genes are TRBV5-4 and TRBJ2-3, with D uncertain. Trimming left V 9 bases short and J 6 bases short, with 17 bases between. Germline CDR1 SGHNT, CDR2 YYREEE (reference sequence). This CDR3 spans 13 amino acids. For the CDR3, the DNA is TGTGCCACCCACAGACCTCTTGGGGATACGCAGTATTTT. Protein sequence: CATHRPLGDTQYF.

This chain connects TRBV7-9 to TRBJ2-1; TRBD2 might be the D (6 bases). Germline V lookup: CDR1 SEHNR, CDR2 FQNEAQ (reference sequence). This CDR3 has 14 residues. Trimming cost V 3 bases and J 9 bases, with 15 bases left between them. The CDR3 DNA follows: TGTGCCAGCAGCTTGGCTAGCGTTGTTAGTGAGCAGTTCTTC. Amino acid sequence: CASSLASVVSEQFF.

This clonotype was recorded a few times. This chain connects TRBV7-6 to TRBJ2-1, with unresolved D. The CDR3 has 12 residues. Germline CDR1 SGHVS, CDR2 FNYEAQ. V dropped 5 bases and J dropped 9 bases, with 11 bases sitting between them. CDR3 loop: CASSEDFGEQFF. DNA for the CDR3: TGTGCCAGCAGCGAGGATTTCGGTGAGCAGTTCTTC. The variable domain in full, with the rest retrieved from reference TRBV7-6 and TRBJ2-1, is GAGVSQSPRYKVTKRGQDVALRCDPISGHVSLYWYRQALGQGPEFLTYFNYEAQQDKSGLPNDRFSAERPEGSISTLTIQRTEQRDSAMYRCASSEDFGEQFFGPGTRLTVL.

The V call is TRBV18, the J call TRBJ1-5; D gene unclear. V dropped 5 bases and J dropped 4 bases, with 21 bases sitting between them. The CDR3 consists of 17 residues. Germline V CDR1 and CDR2: KGHSH, LQKENI. The CDR3 spells CASSRSGPGVENQPQHF. CDR3 nucleotides: TGTGCCAGCTCAAGATCGGGCCCGGGCGTTGAAAATCAGCCCCAGCATTTT.

The CDR3 reads CASSPWTSGSFDTGELFF. The CDR3 nucleotides read TGTGCCAGCAGTCCTTGGACTAGCGGGAGTTTTGACACCGGGGAGCTGTTTTTT. The chain links TRBV27 to TRBJ2-2, with 13 bases identical to TRBD2. This CDR3 has 18 amino acids. With 5 bases clipped from V and 3 bases from J, the junction kept 9 bases outside the gene matches. Germline V gives CDR1 MNHEY, CDR2 SMNVEV (reference sequence).

This chain connects TRBV7-4 to TRBJ1-4; a possible D gene is TRBD1 (6 bases). V lost 3 bases, J lost 8 bases, and 25 bases lay in between. Germline CDR1 and CDR2: SGHVT and SQSDAQ. The CDR3 runs 18 residues. CDR3 sequence reads: CASSLGGTTQTLNEKLFF. CDR3 bases: TGTGCCAGCAGCTTGGGTGGGACAACTCAAACCTTAAACGAAAAACTGTTTTTT.

This clonotype was seen a handful of times. This chain joins TRBV19 and TRBJ1-2; D perhaps matches TRBD1 (5 bases). Germline V lookup: CDR1 LNHDA, CDR2 SQIVND (reference sequence). V was shortened by 4 bases and J by 6 bases, with 18 bases between the two germline ends. The CDR3 has 15 residues. The CDR3 sequence: CASSTWVGGTNGYTF. The CDR3 coding sequence is TGTGCCAGTAGTACGTGGGTCGGGGGAACGAATGGCTACACCTTC.

The CDR3 is CASSETTGTEAFF. For the CDR3, the DNA is TGTGCCAGCAGCGAGACGACAGGGACTGAAGCTTTCTTT. The rearrangement uses TRBV9 and TRBJ1-1; TRBD1 agrees at 7 bases. This CDR3 is 13 amino acids long. Looked up from germline, CDR1 is SGDLS and CDR2 is YYNGEE. V trimming: 3 bases; J trimming: 5 bases; junction bases outside the gene matches: 4.

The chain couples TRBV12-3 or TRBV12-4 to TRBJ2-2, with 9 bases identical to TRBD2. CDR3 length: 16 residues. V lost 0 bases, J lost 7 bases, and 6 bases stayed unmatched. The chain's CDR3 is CASSLALAGDHGELFF. In DNA, the CDR3 is TGTGCCAGCAGTTTAGCATTAGCGGGAGATCACGGGGAGCTGTTTTTT.

This clonotype was found a few times. The chain carries TRBV15 and TRBJ2-3; 12 bases fit TRBD2. The length of the CDR3 is 17 residues. The germline V gene encodes CDR1 LNHNV and CDR2 YYDKDF (reference sequence). Trimming cost V 3 bases and J 3 bases; bases outside gene matches: 7. The CDR3 loop reads CATSRDRLAGVTDTQYF. In DNA form, the CDR3 reads TGTGCCACCAGCAGGGACCGACTAGCGGGAGTTACAGATACGCAGTATTTT.

This clonotype was counted between two and nine times. V usage is TRBV2 and J usage is TRBJ2-1; TRBD2 is a possible D gene (5 bases). Trimming pared 2 bases from V and 4 bases from J, leaving 9 bases between. The CDR3 is made up of 14 amino acids. Germline V gives CDR1 SNHLY, CDR2 FYNNEI. The CDR3 spells CASSERGFYNEQFF. The CDR3 bases are TGTGCCAGCAGTGAACGGGGATTTTACAATGAGCAGTTCTTC.

This clonotype was detected only a few times. The junction departs from the called germline gene at one end, perhaps through a read error. This chain uses TRBV3-1 with TRBJ2-1; TRBD2 might be the D (5 bases). This CDR3 comprises 15 residues. Germline lookup yields CDR1 LGHDT and CDR2 YNNKEL (reference sequence). CDR3 residues: CASSQDVLAYNEQFF. The DNA of the CDR3 is TGTGCCAGCAGCCAAGACGTCCTAGCCTATAATGAGCAGTTCTTC.

This rearrangement joins TRBV10-3 to TRBJ2-2; 7 positions match TRBD1. J gave up 6 bases and V 3 bases, and 13 bases lay outside the gene matches. The CDR3 loop spans 17 amino acids. Per germline, CDR1 ENHRY and CDR2 SYGVKD. The CDR3 DNA is TGTGCCATCAGTGACTACACAGGGGAAGGATTATCCGGGGAGCTGTTTTTT. Its translation: CAISDYTGEGLSGELFF.

About this clonotype: At one boundary the junction diverges from the germline segment, which might be a read error. The rearrangement links TRBV19 to TRBJ2-6, with D possibly matching TRBD1 (5 bases). The CDR3 sequence is 16 residues long. CDR1 is LNHDA, CDR2 SQIVND, per germline (reference sequence). The CDR3: CASSKAGPPGANVLTF. For the CDR3, the DNA is TGTGCCAGTAGTAAGGCAGGGCCTCCTGGAGCCAACGTCCTGACTTTC.

This clonotype was counted once. The CDR3 spells CASSITGWSTEAFF. The CDR3, as DNA: TGTGCCAGTAGTATAACAGGTTGGAGCACTGAAGCTTTCTTT. This chain links TRBV19 with TRBJ1-1; possible D gene TRBD1, 5 bases. Trimming removed 2 bases at V and 4 bases at J, with 11 bases between. The germline V gene encodes CDR1 LNHDA and CDR2 SQIVND (reference sequence). CDR3 length: 14 residues.

The rearrangement joins TRBV4-1 to TRBJ1-2; D possibly corresponds to TRBD1 (5 bases). Trimming cost V 0 bases and J 4 bases, with 9 bases left between them. The germline V gene encodes CDR1 MGHRA and CDR2 YSYEKL. The CDR3 runs 14 residues. Here the CDR3 DNA reads TGCGCCAGCAGCCAAGACCGGGGGGTCTATGGCTACACCTTC. It yields the protein CASSQDRGVYGYTF.

In its sample, this clonotype was seen many times. The chain recombines TRBV7-2 with TRBJ1-2, with D maybe TRBD1 (5 bases). This CDR3 is built from 14 residues. Trimming pared 2 bases from V and 4 bases from J, leaving 11 bases between. Germline loops: CDR1 SGHTA, CDR2 FQGNSA. This CDR3 reads CASSLLRGSYGYTF. CDR3 in DNA: TGTGCCAGCAGCTTACTAAGGGGCTCCTATGGCTACACCTTC.

This clonotype has only one observation. CDR3 sequence: CASPELRTGTGGVQVTYEQYV. In DNA, the CDR3 is TGTGCCAGCCCCGAATTACGAACCGGGACAGGGGGCGTCCAGGTAACCTACGAGCAGTACGTC. The chain has TRBV5-6 and TRBJ2-7; 12 bases map to TRBD1. CDR1 SGHDT and CDR2 YYEEEE come from the germline V gene. The CDR3 is 21 amino acids. Losses at the gene ends were 7 bases for V and 2 bases for J; bases not matched to a gene: 25.

This clonotype was seen many times. The chain combines TRBV12-3 or TRBV12-4 with TRBJ2-1, with 8 positions matching TRBD2. There are 15 residues in the CDR3. The trim removed 4 bases at V and 5 bases at J, leaving 7 bases unmatched. The CDR3 sequence: CASSSLAGRDNEQFF. CDR3 nucleotides: TGTGCCAGCAGTTCCCTAGCGGGTCGGGACAATGAGCAGTTCTTC.

V gene TRBV7-8 combines with J gene TRBJ1-4; a weak D match, TRBD1 (6 bases). The CDR3 loop spans 16 amino acids. V lost 2 bases and J lost 8, with 18 bases in between. CDR1 is SGHVS, CDR2 FQNEAQ, per germline. This CDR3 reads CASSLFVVGRGEKLFF. CDR3 coding DNA: TGTGCCAGCAGCTTATTCGTTGTCGGTAGGGGGGAAAAACTGTTTTTT.

The rearrangement links TRBV5-6 to TRBJ2-4; 7 bases align to TRBD1. There are 14 residues in the CDR3. Trimming removed 4 bases from V and 4 bases from J; junction bases left unmatched: 5. Germline V CDR1 and CDR2: SGHDT, YYEEEE. The CDR3 loop reads CASSGMGQKNIQYF. In DNA, the CDR3 is TGTGCCAGCAGCGGCATGGGACAGAAAAACATTCAGTACTTC.

For this clonotype: This may stem from a read error, because a much larger clone lies one nucleotide away. CDR3 sequence: CATSGLGEQLF. CDR3 nucleotides: TGTGCCACCAGTGGCCTAGGTGAGCAGCTCTTC. The chain recombines TRBV24-1 with TRBJ2-1; D call uncertain. From germline, CDR1 is KGHDR and CDR2 SFDVKD. This CDR3 has 11 residues.

This clonotype was recorded a few times. The chain carries TRBV28 and TRBJ1-1, with D possibly being TRBD1 (5 bases). Trimming took off 5 bases at V and 1 base at J, with 11 bases between the two ends. Germline CDR1 and CDR2: MDHEN and SYDVKM. The CDR3 runs to 14 residues. CDR3 sequence: CASSPDSSNTEAFF. Here the CDR3 DNA reads TGTGCCAGCAGTCCAGACAGTTCGAACACTGAAGCTTTCTTT.

Only a few counts were recorded for this clonotype. The rearrangement uses TRBV7-6 and TRBJ2-5, with a tentative D call TRBD2 (5 bases). V lost 5 bases, J lost 1 base, and 17 bases lay in between. Germline V lookup: CDR1 SGHVS, CDR2 FNYEAQ. The CDR3 covers 16 residues. CDR3 loop: CASSQRVASFQETQYF. The CDR3 DNA reads TGTGCCAGCAGCCAGAGGGTAGCGAGCTTCCAAGAGACCCAGTACTTC.

This clonotype showed up just a few times. The chain recombines TRBV5-1 with TRBJ2-1; 11 bases match TRBD1. The V segment lost 3 bases and the J segment 9 bases; nucleotides outside the gene matches: 11. The germline V gene has CDR1 SGHRS and CDR2 YFSETQ. The CDR3 has 16 residues. CDR3 DNA sequence: TGCGCCAGCAGCTCCTCATCAACCGGGACAGGGGGTGAGCAGTTCTTC. This gives the protein CASSSSSTGTGGEQFF. Based on the CDR3 plus reference TRBV5-1 and TRBJ2-1, the full variable domain is KAGVTQTPRYLIKTRGQQVTLSCSPISGHRSVSWYQQTPGQGLQFLFEYFSETQRNKGNFPGRFSGRQFSNSRSEMNVSTLELGDSALYLCASSSSSTGTGGEQFFGPGTRLTVL.

This clonotype was counted many times. The V gene is TRBV7-2, the J gene TRBJ2-2, with TRBD2 identical over 9 bases. Germline V lookup: CDR1 SGHTA, CDR2 FQGNSA. The length of the CDR3 is 16 residues. V lost 6 bases to trimming and J lost 3 bases; unmatched junction nucleotides: 8. The CDR3 DNA reads TGTGCCAGCAGTCCAAGAAGCGGGAGGCACACCGGGGAGCTGTTTTTT. Protein sequence: CASSPRSGRHTGELFF.